These 9 T cell receptor beta chains were all obtained from the same sample, sequenced in a study of tumor and adjacent non-tumor tissue in lung cancer. The template was RNA from unsorted bulk tissue. The library came from three nested PCR rounds adapted from ARM-PCR protocols. TCRdb called the multiplex PCR reads again in MiXCR, with one record for every CDR3 protein. Altogether tens of thousands of distinct CDR3 sequences are present, 67% being singletons, with the ten largest covering about 17%. The specimen was lung tumor tissue. These receptors came from a man aged 55 to 69 with non-small cell lung cancer.

By share of the sample, this clonotype is medium-sized. The chain combines TRBV4-1 with TRBJ1-4, with unresolved D. Germline-derived CDR1 and CDR2 are MGHRA and YSYEKL. CDR3 length: 16 amino acids. Trimming cost V 3 bases and J 1 base, with 12 bases left between them. The CDR3 spells CASSHYSGLTNEKLFF. The CDR3 DNA sequence: TGCGCCAGCAGCCATTACTCTGGGTTAACTAATGAAAAACTGTTTTTT.

This clonotype was recorded at least ten times. The chain is built from TRBV5-1 and TRBJ1-4, with 12 bases identical to TRBD1. V was pared by 2 bases and J by 7 bases, with 12 bases of the junction left unmatched. Germline lookup yields CDR1 SGHRS and CDR2 YFSETQ. The CDR3 has 18 residues. The CDR3 region has the DNA TGCGCCAGCAGCTTCCAACCCCCGGGACAGGGGGCGGTTGAAAAACTGTTTTTT. Its protein product is CASSFQPPGQGAVEKLFF.

Worth noting for this clonotype: The conserved final phenylalanine or tryptophan is absent from the CDR3, which likely points to a read error. It is unclear where the CDR3 begins or ends on the DNA, so no DNA is shown, and the CDR3 is as TCRdb lists it. The V call is TRBV7-9, the J call TRBJ1-2. The germline CDR1 and CDR2 sequences are SEHNR and FQNEAQ (reference sequence). The CDR3 length is 15 residues, termini included. The CDR3 is CASSLDRGSYYGYTI.

This sequence joins TRBV24-1 and TRBJ2-1, with D hard to call. Germline V gives CDR1 KGHDR, CDR2 SFDVKD. The CDR3 spans 15 residues. V shed 2 bases and J shed 16 bases, with 23 bases lying between them. As DNA, the CDR3 is TGTGCCACCAGTGATTCCCTTGGCAGGTACAATGGGCAATTCTTC. This translates into CATSDSLGRYNGQFF.

Concerning this clonotype: The junction departs from germline at one end; a sequencing error may be responsible. The gene calls are TRBV6-5 and TRBJ2-4, with 9 bases matching TRBD1. Germline CDR1 and CDR2: MNHEY and SVGAGI. CDR3 length: 14 residues. The chain's CDR3 is CANSSTGGVNIQYF. The CDR3 DNA reads as TGTGCCAACAGTTCTACAGGGGGCGTGAACATTCAGTACTTC.

Comment on this clonotype: A much bigger clone sits one base away, suggesting this may be a read error. This rearrangement joins TRBV6-5 to TRBJ2-6; D remains unclear. Per the germline V gene, CDR1 is MNHEY and CDR2 is SVGAGI. The CDR3 runs 15 residues. In DNA, the CDR3 is TGTGCCAGCAGTTACGCTATCTCTGGGACCAACGTCCTGACTTTC. It codes for CASSYAISGTNVLTF.

As for this clonotype: This sequence may be a read error, since a much larger clone differs from it by one base. The genes are TRBV11-2 and TRBJ2-3; no firm D call. This CDR3 region has 13 residues. In germline, CDR1 is SGHAT, CDR2 FQNNGV. V was trimmed by 5 bases and J by 12 bases, leaving 18 bases between them. This CDR3 reads CASSHRISTAQYF. CDR3 DNA: TGTGCCAGCAGCCACCGGATCTCTACGGCTCAGTATTTT.

The genes are TRBV5-1 and TRBJ1-1; unclear D gene. This CDR3 is 17 amino acids long. Trimming left V 1 base short and J 1 base short, with 17 bases between. CDR1 is SGHRS and CDR2 is YFSETQ in the germline V gene. CDR3 in DNA: TGCGCCAGCAGCTTGAAAGGAGGGTCGGTGACGAACACTGAAGCTTTCTTT. Protein product: CASSLKGGSVTNTEAFF. Looking up the rest from reference TRBV5-1 and TRBJ1-1 gives the full variable domain: KAGVTQTPRYLIKTRGQQVTLSCSPISGHRSVSWYQQTPGQGLQFLFEYFSETQRNKGNFPGRFSGRQFSNSRSEMNVSTLELGDSALYLCASSLKGGSVTNTEAFFGQGTRLTVV.

The rearrangement joins TRBV7-2 to TRBJ1-5; D gene unclear. Germline values: CDR1 SGHTA, CDR2 FQGNSA. The CDR3 spans 15 residues. With 1 base removed from V and 1 base from J, the gap between germline ends came to 8 bases. The CDR3: CASSLGQPSNQPQHF. CDR3 coding DNA: TGTGCCAGCAGCTTAGGGCAACCGAGCAATCAGCCCCAGCATTTT. The whole variable domain, filled in from reference TRBV7-2 and TRBJ1-5, reads GAGVSQSPSNKVTEKGKDVELRCDPISGHTALYWYRQSLGQGLEFLIYFQGNSAPDKSGLPSDRFSAERTGGSVSTLTIQRTQQEDSAVYLCASSLGQPSNQPQHFGDGTRLSIL.